The 13 T cell receptor beta chains presented below share a single source sample, sequenced in a study of blood T cells in healthy people across ages. Together with a sample-barcoded 5' primer, a J-beta primer mix was included in a second PCR lasting roughly 6 to 12 cycles. Via MiXCR, TCRdb re-called the 5' RACE reads, giving one row per CDR3 protein. The sample consists of about 1.8 million distinct CDR3 sequences, 40% to 55% of them appearing once. Sequenced material: blood. The origin of the receptors is a woman between 35 and 50 years old in good health.

The CDR3 DNA sequence: TGTGCCAGCAGCTTCACCGGGACAGGATCTTATGGCTACACCTTC. Protein: CASSFTGTGSYGYTF. This chain links TRBV11-2 with TRBJ1-2; 8 bases map to TRBD1. Germline CDR1 and CDR2: SGHAT and FQNNGV. CDR3 size: 15 residues. Unmatched junction bases numbered 8, after V lost 3 bases and J lost 5 bases.

This clonotype came up a few times. The chain combines TRBV7-2 with TRBJ2-5; 13 bases agree with TRBD2. The length of the CDR3 is 17 residues. V lost 4 bases, J lost 2 bases, and 7 bases stayed unmatched. CDR1 is SGHTA and CDR2 is FQGNSA in the germline V gene. The CDR3 spells CASSSPLLAGGQETQYF. The DNA for the CDR3 is TGTGCCAGCAGCTCGCCCCTACTAGCGGGGGGGCAAGAGACCCAGTACTTC.

This clonotype was seen only a few times. The chain has TRBV6-5 and TRBJ1-2; D remains ambiguous. V was clipped by 0 bases and J by 4 bases, with 12 bases between them. The CDR3 is made up of 15 amino acids. CDR1 MNHEY and CDR2 SVGAGI come from the germline V gene. CDR3 nucleotides: TGTGCCAGCAGTTACTCGGGAGAGGAAGGCTATGGCTACACCTTC. This translates into CASSYSGEEGYGYTF.

This clonotype was seen a few times. The V and J genes are TRBV4-1 and TRBJ2-7, with 7 bases that match TRBD1. There are 15 residues in the CDR3. Looked up from germline, CDR1 is MGHRA and CDR2 is YSYEKL. The V and J ends lost 3 bases and 2 bases, in that order; junction bases with no gene match: 7. CDR3: CASSQGPGQPYEQYF. CDR3 nucleotides: TGCGCCAGCAGCCAGGGACCGGGACAGCCCTACGAGCAGTACTTC.

This chain uses TRBV20-1 with TRBJ2-5; possible D gene TRBD1, 6 bases. With 6 bases removed from V and 1 base from J, the gap between germline ends came to 12 bases. This CDR3 contains 13 residues. Germline V gives CDR1 DFQATT, CDR2 SNEGSKA (reference sequence). The chain's CDR3 is CSAERTVQETQYF. Written as DNA, the CDR3 is TGCAGTGCCGAAAGGACAGTCCAAGAGACCCAGTACTTC.

This clonotype was recorded a few times. The chain is built from TRBV29-1 and TRBJ1-1, with TRBD1 as a possible D gene (6 bases). Germline CDR1 and CDR2: SQVTM and ANQGSEA. Trimming pared 7 bases from V and 1 base from J, leaving 13 bases between. The CDR3 loop spans 13 amino acids. CDR3 loop: CSAPGQPNTEAFF. In DNA, the CDR3 is TGCAGCGCTCCGGGACAACCGAACACTGAAGCTTTCTTT.

This clonotype was seen ten or more times. The rearrangement uses TRBV7-2 and TRBJ2-7; D is possibly TRBD2 (6 bases). V lost 6 bases and J 2 bases, leaving 14 bases between the germline ends. Germline V gene sequence: CDR1 SGHTA, CDR2 FQGNSA. CDR3 size: 14 residues. CDR3 residues: CASSRDSKTYEQYF. The CDR3 DNA sequence: TGTGCCAGCAGTAGGGACTCAAAAACCTACGAGCAGTACTTC.

The table lists this clonotype with many counts. The rearrangement uses TRBV6-5 and TRBJ1-6; D may be TRBD1 (5 bases). Germline CDR1 and CDR2: MNHEY and SVGAGI. Trimming took 5 bases from V and 7 from J, leaving 12 bases between them. The CDR3 totals 14 residues. The CDR3 spells CASSPGTENSPLHF. The DNA for the CDR3 is TGTGCCAGCAGTCCCGGGACTGAAAATTCACCCCTCCACTTT.

Turning to this clonotype: A much larger clone lies a single base off, so this may be a read error. The V call is TRBV6-6, the J call TRBJ2-5; TRBD2 matches 14 bases. CDR1 is MNHNY and CDR2 is SVGAGI in the germline V gene (reference sequence). The CDR3 spans 16 residues. DNA for the CDR3: TGTGTCAGCAGTAACGGACTAGCGGGGGGCCAAGAGACCCAGTACTTC. This gives the protein CVSSNGLAGGQETQYF.

The V and J genes are TRBV9 and TRBJ2-3; D is perhaps TRBD2 (6 bases). Trimming removed 4 bases from V and 0 bases from J, with 15 bases in between. Germline V gene lookup returns CDR1 SGDLS and CDR2 YYNGEE. This CDR3 spans 16 amino acids. Here the CDR3 DNA reads TGTGCCAGCAGCCCCTTATCTAGCGTTAGCACAGATACGCAGTATTTT. Translating it yields CASSPLSSVSTDTQYF.

Turning to this clonotype: A read error may produce the germline difference seen at one junction end. This chain uses TRBV2 with TRBJ2-1, with 9 bases matching TRBD1. CDR3 length: 17 residues. Per germline, CDR1 SNHLY and CDR2 FYNNEI. The CDR3 coding sequence is TGTGCCGGCAGTCCCTCGGCTGGGACAGGGTTCTACAATGAGCAGTTCTTC. It translates to CAGSPSAGTGFYNEQFF.

The chain joins TRBV15 to TRBJ2-7; 7 positions agree with TRBD1. V trimming: 8 bases; J trimming: 2 bases; junction bases outside the gene matches: 6. From germline, CDR1 is LNHNV and CDR2 YYDKDF (reference sequence). The CDR3 runs 13 residues. CDR3 bases: TGTGCCACCGGTACGGACAGGACCTACGAGCAGTACTTC. As protein: CATGTDRTYEQYF.

This clonotype was recorded a few times. This chain joins TRBV6-1 and TRBJ2-1; no clear D gene. V lost 2 bases, J lost 0 bases, and 5 bases lay in between. This CDR3 spans 14 amino acids. Germline V gene data show CDR1 as MNHNS and CDR2 as SASEGT. CDR3: CASSEWGSYNEQFF. CDR3 nucleotides: TGTGCCAGCAGTGAATGGGGCTCCTACAATGAGCAGTTCTTC.